The 5 T cell receptor beta chains below come from one sample, sequenced in a study of blood T cell repertoires in COVID-19. The data were produced by immunoSEQ multiplex PCR, yet TCRdb's version contains in-frame clones alone and is incomplete. The repertoire includes nearly 11,000 clones, 75% to 90% of them detected once, and 3.5% to 5% sits in the top ten. Sequences were obtained from peripheral blood. These receptors were taken from a human donor in a cohort sampled during active COVID-19.

V is TRBV18 and J is TRBJ2-7, with D unresolved. CDR1 and CDR2 from the germline V gene are KGHSH and LQKENI. The CDR3 is made up of 11 amino acids. V was clipped by 5 bases and J by 4 bases, with 6 bases between them. For the CDR3, the DNA is TGTGCCAGCTCATCGCAGTACGAGCAGTACTTC. Its translation is CASSSQYEQYF.

The CDR3 DNA follows: TGTGCCAGCAGCCCAGGGCCTTACAATGAGCAGTTCTTC. The encoded protein is CASSPGPYNEQFF. The rearrangement uses TRBV12-3 or TRBV12-4 and TRBJ2-1; TRBD1 is a possible D gene (5 bases). The V end lost 6 bases, the J end lost 4 bases, and 10 bases lay between the germline ends. There are 13 residues in the CDR3.

This chain connects TRBV28 to TRBJ2-3, with 12 nucleotides matching TRBD2. Trimming removed 6 bases from V and 6 bases from J; junction bases left unmatched: 7. The CDR3 runs to 15 residues. Germline V lookup: CDR1 MDHEN, CDR2 SYDVKM. Written as DNA, the CDR3 is TGTGCCAGCAGCCTCGGACTAGCGGGAAGGGATACGCAGTATTTT. Encoded protein: CASSLGLAGRDTQYF.

The sample holds one count of this clone. The chain links TRBV5-1 to TRBJ2-7; 8 bases are a match to TRBD1. The germline V gene has CDR1 SGHRS and CDR2 YFSETQ. This CDR3 region has 15 residues. With 3 bases clipped from V and 4 bases from J, the junction kept 9 bases outside the gene matches. CDR3 bases: TGCGCCAGCAGCTCAGGACAGGGTCGGGTTTACGAGCAGTACTTC. Translated, it gives CASSSGQGRVYEQYF.

This chain uses TRBV29-1 with TRBJ2-1, with 7 bases identical to TRBD1. CDR1 SQVTM and CDR2 ANQGSEA come from the germline V gene. The J segment lost 0 bases and the V segment lost 6 bases, leaving 8 bases of the junction unmatched. The CDR3 is made up of 15 amino acids. This CDR3 is CSVATGSSSYNEQFF. CDR3 bases: TGCAGCGTGGCGACAGGGAGTAGCTCCTACAATGAGCAGTTCTTC.